Listed below are T cell receptor beta chains from one sample, sequenced in a study of CD8 T cells in ankylosing spondylitis. TCRdb ran MiXCR on the 5' RACE reads and lists one entry per CDR3 protein. The sample holds roughly 180,000 distinct CDR3 sequences, 10% to 15% seen once. The source material was blood, either unsorted or a sorted T cell fraction (not recorded which). The receptors here all came from a female donor with ankylosing spondylitis or in good health (not recorded which). Each CDR3 is given with its conserved first and last residue. D genes are given only for firm matches. A row's size may be missing; if present it is once, few, many or a size class.

CDR3 | DNA | J | V | size | D
CASRLRGGHTEAFF | TGTGCCAGCAGGCTGAGGGGGGGGCACACTGAAGCTTTCTTT | TRBJ1-1 | TRBV6-1 | - | -
CASSARGSYSYNEQFF | TGTGCCAGCAGCGCGAGGGGGTCCTACTCCTACAATGAGCAGTTCTTC | TRBJ2-1 | TRBV11-3 | - | -
CASSASGTSWEQYF | TGTGCCAGCAGCGCTAGCGGGACCTCTTGGGAGCAGTACTTC | TRBJ2-7 | TRBV9 | many | TRBD2
CASSFSSQGFPTF | TGTGCCAGCAGCTTTTCAAGCCAGGGTTTCCCAACCTTC | TRBJ1-2 | TRBV7-9 | many | -
CASSGRTAQNYGYTF | TGTGCCAGCAGCGGACGGACAGCCCAAAACTATGGCTACACCTTC | TRBJ1-2 | TRBV9 | - | -
CASSQSGRNSYEQYF | TGTGCCAGCAGCCAATCCGGACGGAATAGCTACGAGCAGTACTTC | TRBJ2-7 | TRBV11-3 | - | -
CASSQGSTGVHEQYF | TGCGCCAGCAGCCAAGGCTCAACGGGAGTCCACGAGCAGTACTTC | TRBJ2-7 | TRBV4-3 | many | -
CSVGGDYNEQFF | TGCAGTGTAGGGGGAGACTACAATGAGCAGTTCTTC | TRBJ2-1 | TRBV20-1 | few | -
CAGSRGDMGSPLHF | TGTGCCGGCAGTCGAGGGGATATGGGTTCACCCCTCCACTTT | TRBJ1-6 | TRBV12-3/TRBV12-4 | once | -
CASSSQPFILETQETQYF | TGTGCCAGCAGTTCCCAGCCCTTCATTCTTGAAACCCAAGAGACCCAGTACTTC | TRBJ2-5 | TRBV27 | few | -
CASRTSGSADTQYF | TGTGCCAGCAGGACTAGCGGGAGTGCAGATACGCAGTATTTT | TRBJ2-3 | TRBV6-2/TRBV6-3 | many | TRBD2
CASSLAPGPRGDTQYF | TGTGCCAGCAGTTTAGCCCCGGGACCCCGGGGCGATACGCAGTATTTT | TRBJ2-3 | TRBV12-3/TRBV12-4 | - | -
CASTPGQGYEQYF | TGCGCCAGCACGCCCGGACAGGGCTACGAGCAGTACTTC | TRBJ2-7 | TRBV5-1 | - | TRBD1
CASSPGQLAVSYEQYF | TGTGCCAGCAGCCCCGGACAACTAGCGGTCTCCTACGAGCAGTACTTC | TRBJ2-7 | TRBV7-8 | many | TRBD2
CASSSTGGVYEQYF | TGTGCCAGCAGCTCGACAGGTGGGGTTTACGAGCAGTACTTC | TRBJ2-7 | TRBV7-9 | few | -
CASRRTGVRTSGISDTQYF | TGTGCCAGCAGACGGACAGGCGTTCGGACTAGCGGAATCTCAGATACGCAGTATTTT | TRBJ2-3 | TRBV28 | - | TRBD2
CSATPPGTLSNQPQHF | TGCAGTGCTACACCGCCCGGGACGCTAAGCAATCAGCCCCAGCATTTT | TRBJ1-5 | TRBV20-1 | many | -
CASSFQEGSYEQYF | TGTGCCAGCAGCTTTCAGGAAGGCTCCTACGAGCAGTACTTC | TRBJ2-7 | TRBV7-2 | few | -
CASSRLAEGGNEKLFF | TGCGCCAGCAGCCGGTTGGCGGAGGGCGGTAATGAAAAACTGTTTTTT | TRBJ1-4 | TRBV4-1 | many | -
CASSFLNEQFF | TGTGCCAGCAGTTTCTTAAATGAGCAGTTCTTC | TRBJ2-1 | TRBV12-3/TRBV12-4 | many | -